Below, 27 T cell receptor beta chains from the same sample are listed, as sequenced in a study of blood T cell repertoires in COVID-19. TCRdb keeps only in-frame clones here, not all; method: immunoSEQ multiplex PCR. This repertoire shows approximately 60,000 clones, around 76% found once; its top ten account for about 22%. The material sequenced was peripheral blood. Receptors originate from a woman aged 55 to 70 with acute or convalescent COVID-19.

V usage is TRBV2 and J usage is TRBJ2-1; 11 bases match TRBD2. This CDR3 spans 14 amino acids. J gave up 15 bases and V 6 bases, and 13 bases lay outside the gene matches. Germline V lookup: CDR1 SNHLY, CDR2 FYNNEI. CDR3 DNA: TGTGCCAGCAGCCAAACACTTCTAGCGGGGGGTCGGTTCTTC. Protein sequence: CASSQTLLAGGRFF.

The chain employs TRBV9 and TRBJ1-1, with D possibly matching TRBD1 (5 bases). V was pared by 3 bases and J by 3 bases, with 12 bases between. This CDR3 region has 14 residues. CDR1 is SGDLS, CDR2 YYNGEE, per germline. This CDR3 reads CASSAGGWDTEAFF. The CDR3 DNA sequence: TGTGCCAGCAGCGCCGGGGGATGGGACACTGAAGCTTTCTTT.

This chain connects TRBV6-1 to TRBJ2-7, with no clear D. Germline lookup yields CDR1 MNHNS and CDR2 SASEGT. The CDR3 runs to 14 residues. With 2 bases removed from V and 0 bases from J, the gap between germline ends came to 8 bases. CDR3 region: CASSEFQVSYEQYF. CDR3 coding DNA: TGTGCCAGCAGTGAATTCCAGGTCTCCTACGAGCAGTACTTC.

This chain joins TRBV29-1 and TRBJ1-2; D perhaps matches TRBD1 (5 bases). Trimming stripped 4 bases from V and 5 bases from J, with 8 bases between. Germline-derived CDR1 and CDR2 are SQVTM and ANQGSEA. The length of the CDR3 is 11 residues. The CDR3 DNA sequence: TGCAGCGTTGGGGGCGAGTATGGCTACACCTTC. Its translation: CSVGGEYGYTF. Full variable domain (outside the CDR3, taken from reference TRBV29-1 and TRBJ1-2): SAVISQKPSRDICQRGTSLTIQCQVDSQVTMMFWYRQQPGQSLTLIATANQGSEATYESGFVIDKFPISRPNLTFSTLTVSNMSPEDSSIYLCSVGGEYGYTFGSGTRLTVV.

This clone came up once. The V and J genes are TRBV7-8 and TRBJ1-1; 7 bases align to TRBD1. In germline, CDR1 is SGHVS, CDR2 FQNEAQ. The V and J ends lost 3 bases and 1 base, in that order; junction bases with no gene match: 2. CDR3 length: 14 residues. The DNA of the CDR3 is TGTGCCAGCAGCTTTTCAGGGGGGAACACTGAAGCTTTCTTT. Protein product: CASSFSGGNTEAFF.

This clone appeared a single time. This chain joins TRBV29-1 and TRBJ2-2; 7 nucleotides agree with TRBD2. J gave up 5 bases and V 5 bases, and 5 bases lay outside the gene matches. There are 13 residues in the CDR3. CDR1 and CDR2 (germline): SQVTM, ANQGSEA. The DNA for the CDR3 is TGCAGCGTTCCGGGGGGAGGGACCGGGGAGCTGTTTTTT. Amino acids: CSVPGGGTGELFF.

The chain joins TRBV20-1 to TRBJ1-1; no clear D. V lost 3 bases to trimming and J lost 7 bases, with 9 bases between them. Germline V CDR1 and CDR2: DFQATT, SNEGSKA (reference sequence). There are 11 residues in the CDR3. DNA for the CDR3: TGCAGTGCTAGTACACAGTTTGAAGCTTTCTTT. Its translation: CSASTQFEAFF.

This chain uses TRBV15 with TRBJ1-2; D is possibly TRBD1 (5 bases). This CDR3 has 13 amino acids. Trimming left V 0 bases short and J 8 bases short, with 10 bases between. The germline gives CDR1 LNHNV, CDR2 YYDKDF (reference sequence). CDR3 in amino acids: CATSREQAWGYTF. Written as DNA, the CDR3 is TGTGCCACCAGCAGAGAACAGGCTTGGGGCTACACCTTC. Complete variable domain (other parts from reference TRBV15 and TRBJ1-2): DAMVIQNPRYQVTQFGKPVTLSCSQTLNHNVMYWYQQKSSQAPKLLFHYYDKDFNNEADTPDNFQSRRPNTSFCFLDIRSPGLGDTAMYLCATSREQAWGYTFGSGTRLTVV.

The chain couples TRBV7-2 to TRBJ1-5; D might be TRBD1 (5 bases). Trimming left V 2 bases short and J 3 bases short, with 11 bases between. The length of the CDR3 is 15 residues. The germline gives CDR1 SGHTA, CDR2 FQGNSA. The CDR3 DNA reads as TGTGCCAGCAGCTTAAGGGGCAGATCCAATCAGCCCCAGCATTTT. This gives the protein CASSLRGRSNQPQHF. Supplemented by reference TRBV7-2 and TRBJ1-5, the full variable domain reads GAGVSQSPSNKVTEKGKDVELRCDPISGHTALYWYRQSLGQGLEFLIYFQGNSAPDKSGLPSDRFSAERTGGSVSTLTIQRTQQEDSAVYLCASSLRGRSNQPQHFGDGTRLSIL.

The chain joins TRBV6-5 to TRBJ2-7; perhaps TRBD1 as D (6 bases). CDR1 is MNHEY, CDR2 SVGAGI, per germline. Between the trimmed V and J ends, which lost 6 bases and 2 bases, there was a span of 14 bases. This CDR3 region has 14 residues. In nucleotides, the CDR3 is TGTGCCAGCAGCTTTGGACAGAGAACCTACGAGCAGTACTTC. It codes for CASSFGQRTYEQYF.

The V call is TRBV19, the J call TRBJ1-4, with a weak D call TRBD1 (5 bases). The CDR3 has 11 residues. Trimming removed 11 bases at V and 4 bases at J, with 8 bases between. CDR1 is LNHDA, CDR2 SQIVND, per germline (reference sequence). CDR3 sequence reads: CAVGLNEKLFF. In DNA form, the CDR3 reads TGTGCCGTGGGACTTAATGAAAAACTGTTTTTT.

The V call is TRBV27, the J call TRBJ1-2; perhaps TRBD1 as D (5 bases). This CDR3 is built from 14 residues. CDR1 and CDR2 (germline): MNHEY, SMNVEV (reference sequence). The V end lost 7 bases, the J end lost 7 bases, and 19 bases lay between the germline ends. The CDR3, as DNA: TGTGCCAGCACCCGGGTGGGGGGACCGGGTGGCTACACCTTC. Protein product: CASTRVGGPGGYTF.

This rearrangement joins TRBV9 to TRBJ2-2; D remains unclear. Between the trimmed V and J ends, which lost 3 bases and 0 bases, there was a span of 12 bases. This CDR3 is built from 16 residues. The V gene's germline CDR1 is SGDLS and CDR2 YYNGEE. CDR3: CASSAAVLANTGELFF. Here the CDR3 DNA reads TGTGCCAGCAGCGCGGCGGTACTCGCGAACACCGGGGAGCTGTTTTTT.

This clone was observed a handful of times. V usage is TRBV10-3 and J usage is TRBJ1-5, with 7 positions matching TRBD1. The CDR3 loop spans 14 amino acids. Trimming at V came to 8 bases and at J to 5 bases, leaving 9 bases not matched to a gene. Per the germline V gene, CDR1 is ENHRY and CDR2 is SYGVKD. The CDR3 loop is CAIGGTAKYQPQHF. CDR3 DNA: TGTGCCATCGGTGGGACAGCGAAATATCAGCCCCAGCATTTT.

The J gene is TRBJ2-2, the V gene TRBV7-3; 11 positions match TRBD2. The CDR3 extends over 16 amino acids. V was clipped by 3 bases and J by 3 bases; unmatched bases: 3. From germline, CDR1 is SGHTA and CDR2 FQGTGA. CDR3 DNA: TGTGCCAGCAGCTTCCCGACTAGCGGGGACACCGGGGAGCTGTTTTTT. Translating gives CASSFPTSGDTGELFF.

The chain has TRBV24-1 and TRBJ2-3; 9 bases agree with TRBD2. J gave up 3 bases and V 4 bases, and 4 bases lay outside the gene matches. This CDR3 contains 15 residues. Germline V gene lookup returns CDR1 KGHDR and CDR2 SFDVKD. CDR3 bases: TGTGCCACCAGTGACCCTAGCGGGGTAACAGATACGCAGTATTTT. Translation: CATSDPSGVTDTQYF.

The chain carries TRBV20-1 and TRBJ2-3; D unresolved. Trimming cost V 3 bases and J 2 bases, with 9 bases left between them. CDR1 DFQATT and CDR2 SNEGSKA come from the germline V gene (reference sequence). The CDR3 sequence is 13 residues long. CDR3 coding DNA: TGCAGTGCTAGTTGGAGAACCACAGATACGCAGTATTTT. Translating gives CSASWRTTDTQYF.

In its sample, this clone was seen a few times. The chain employs TRBV19 and TRBJ2-3; 9 nucleotides agree with TRBD1. Germline CDR1 is LNHDA and CDR2 is SQIVND (reference sequence). The J segment lost 5 bases and the V segment lost 6 bases, leaving 6 bases of the junction unmatched. The CDR3 is 14 amino acids. CDR3 region: CASRSDRGGDTQYF. CDR3 coding DNA: TGTGCCAGTAGATCGGACAGGGGAGGAGATACGCAGTATTTT.

There are a few counts of this clone. The chain is built from TRBV2 and TRBJ1-4; 7 positions match TRBD1. Germline V CDR1 and CDR2: SNHLY, FYNNEI. CDR3 size: 14 residues. The junction had 4 bases not matched to a gene; V was cut back by 4 bases and J by 5 bases. DNA of the CDR3: TGTGCCAGCAGTGGGGACAGCCAGAATGAAAAACTGTTTTTT. Protein sequence: CASSGDSQNEKLFF.

This clone has only one observation. The V gene is TRBV6-2 or TRBV6-3, the J gene TRBJ1-1, with a tentative D call TRBD1 (6 bases). V was shortened by 1 base and J by 2 bases, with 11 bases between the two germline ends. The V gene's germline CDR1 is MNHEY and CDR2 SVGEGT. CDR3 length equals 15 residues. For the CDR3, the DNA is TGTGCCAGCAGTTACTACAGGGAGCTAAACACTGAAGCTTTCTTT. Residues: CASSYYRELNTEAFF.

The V and J genes are TRBV27 and TRBJ2-1, with 9 positions matching TRBD1. J was trimmed by 5 bases and V by 4 bases; bases with no gene match: 6. The CDR3 consists of 15 residues. CDR1 is MNHEY, CDR2 SMNVEV, per germline (reference sequence). The CDR3 region has the DNA TGTGCCAGCAGTTCGGCGGGACAGGGTAACAATGAGCAGTTCTTC. Translation: CASSSAGQGNNEQFF.

The chain carries TRBV6-1 and TRBJ1-1; D is undetermined. Trimming left V 3 bases short and J 8 bases short, with 16 bases between. The V gene's germline CDR1 is MNHNS and CDR2 SASEGT. This CDR3 region has 14 residues. CDR3 sequence: CASSDLAGRPEAFF. CDR3 nucleotides: TGTGCCAGCAGTGACCTAGCCGGCAGGCCCGAAGCTTTCTTT.

Regarding this clone: Germline and junction disagree at one end, which may indicate a read error. The chain combines TRBV7-7 with TRBJ2-7; 7 bases align to TRBD1. Germline CDR1 is SSHAT and CDR2 is FNYEAQ (reference sequence). The CDR3 has 14 residues. The CDR3 region is CASSFQTGTYEQYF. The DNA for the CDR3 is TGTGCTAGCAGCTTCCAGACAGGGACCTACGAGCAGTACTTC.

The chain links TRBV2 to TRBJ1-3; D gene unclear. V lost 7 bases, J lost 0 bases, and 13 bases lay in between. Germline V CDR1 and CDR2: SNHLY, FYNNEI. The CDR3 has 15 amino acids. The CDR3 is CASTRSPLSGNTIYF. In DNA form, the CDR3 reads TGTGCCAGCACTAGAAGCCCCCTCTCTGGAAACACCATATATTTT.

This clone was counted between two and nine times. The chain joins TRBV9 to TRBJ1-1, with a tentative D call TRBD1 (5 bases). Per the germline V gene, CDR1 is SGDLS and CDR2 is YYNGEE. The CDR3 runs 16 residues. V was pared by 2 bases and J by 1 base, with 15 bases between. CDR3 region: CASSVRSGYSNTEAFF. The CDR3, as DNA: TGTGCCAGCAGCGTCCGATCAGGGTACTCGAACACTGAAGCTTTCTTT.

This CDR3 reads CASSTGEETQYF. CDR3 nucleotides: TGTGCCAGCAGTACAGGGGAAGAGACCCAGTACTTC. The V call is TRBV12-3 or TRBV12-4, the J call TRBJ2-5, with 7 bases identical to TRBD1. Trimming cost V 5 bases and J 3 bases; bases outside gene matches: 0. The length of the CDR3 is 12 residues.

This chain links TRBV24-1 with TRBJ2-1; the D gene is possibly TRBD2 (6 bases). Trimming left V 3 bases short and J 2 bases short, with 13 bases between. There are 16 residues in the CDR3. The germline CDR1 and CDR2 sequences are KGHDR and SFDVKD. The CDR3 loop is CATSDGRGTTYNEQFF. The CDR3 region has the DNA TGTGCCACCAGTGATGGGCGGGGTACGACCTACAATGAGCAGTTCTTC.